This T cell receptor (beta chain) was obtained from a study of cytomegalovirus exposure and HLA in healthy donors. A multiplex PCR was run with 60 Vbeta primers and 13 Jbeta primers. Assay used: immunoSEQ multiplex PCR; TCRdb lists only in-frame clones, some missing. Counted here are approximately 170,000 clones, 68% occurring once; the ten biggest clones make up over 1.2%. Unmatched junction bases numbered 3, after V lost 1 base and J lost 0 bases. Germline values: CDR1 SEHNR, CDR2 FQNEAQ (reference sequence). The CDR3 runs 16 residues. This sequence joins TRBV7-9 and TRBJ2-1, with TRBD2 matching 7 bases. This clonotype originated in a man in his forties or fifties in good health and CMV-seronegative. Sequenced: PBMCs. CDR3 loop: CASSLVGGISYNEQFF. The CDR3 DNA is TGTGCCAGCAGCTTAGTGGGGGGGATCTCCTACAATGAGCAGTTCTTC.